The T cell receptor (beta chain) described here comes from a study of Graves' ophthalmopathy and Graves' hyperthyroidism. At the level of the study: Specimen type is peripheral blood, obtained at initial diagnosis before any treatment.

The TCR beta CDR3 regions underwent amplification from RNA transcripts. RT-PCR was first run with HTBI primers, then multiplex PCR in a second round. A single record per CDR3 protein comes from TCRdb applying MiXCR to the multiplex PCR reads. The data hold some 400,000 distinct CDR3 sequences, with about a sixth observed a single time. This clonotype was recorded only once. This clonotype was sampled from a young woman with Graves' ophthalmopathy. Sequenced sample: peripheral blood.

CDR3 protein: CARGLPGVETQYF. The CDR3 DNA reads TGTGCCAGAGGACTACCGGGGGTAGAGACCCAGTACTTC. V and J are TRBV6-2 or TRBV6-3 and TRBJ2-5, with D possibly TRBD2 on 6 matching bases. Trimming pared 9 bases from V and 4 bases from J, leaving 15 bases between. The germline V gene has CDR1 MNHEY and CDR2 SVGEGT. There are 13 residues in the CDR3.